Shown below are 3 T cell receptor beta chains from a single sample sequenced in a study of cytomegalovirus exposure and HLA in healthy donors. 13 Jbeta primers and 60 Vbeta primers were used for the PCR. Some clones are missing from TCRdb's copy, which holds only in-frame ones; the method was immunoSEQ multiplex PCR. The table lists 150,000 to 200,000 clones, about 80% of them singletons. Source material: PBMCs. These TCRs come from a man aged 35 to 55 in good health and CMV-seropositive.

The chain combines TRBV6-8 with TRBJ1-5, with D unresolved. The CDR3 runs to 15 residues. The V end lost 0 bases, the J end lost 7 bases, and 13 bases lay between the germline ends. Germline V gene sequence: CDR1 MNHGY, CDR2 SAAAGT. DNA for the CDR3: TGTGCCAGCAGTTACTCGGGGATAACTAGGCAGCCCCAGCATTTT. Its translation is CASSYSGITRQPQHF.

The count of this clone is one. The chain is built from TRBV28 and TRBJ2-7, with 7 bases fitting TRBD1. The V gene end was trimmed by 3 bases and the J gene end by 3 bases; junction bases not matched to a gene: 8. The CDR3 runs 15 residues. CDR1 and CDR2 (germline): MDHEN, SYDVKM. The CDR3 here is CASSFQGVDYYEQYF. CDR3 DNA: TGTGCCAGCAGTTTTCAGGGGGTAGACTACTACGAGCAGTACTTC.

The rearrangement uses TRBV19 and TRBJ1-6; tentative D call: TRBD1 (6 bases). Trimming took off 2 bases at V and 0 bases at J, with 14 bases between the two ends. The CDR3 totals 18 residues. The germline V gene encodes CDR1 LNHDA and CDR2 SQIVND (reference sequence). This chain's CDR3 is CASSIRGSPGSYNSPLHF. CDR3 nucleotides: TGTGCCAGTAGTATAAGGGGGTCCCCTGGCTCCTATAATTCACCCCTCCACTTT.